One and the same sample provided the 27 T cell receptor beta chains below, sequenced in a study of identifying expanded T cells in peripheral blood. Using immunoSEQ multiplex PCR, the repertoire was profiled, and TCRdb retains in-frame clones only, with some absent. The sample consists of 100,000 or so clones, 70% to 90% of them appearing once. Input material: blood. The receptors were sampled from a person between 18 and 69 years old in good health.

This sequence joins TRBV10-3 and TRBJ1-1; a weak D match, TRBD1 (5 bases). Trimming removed 10 bases at V and 5 bases at J, with 17 bases between. Germline CDR1 is ENHRY and CDR2 is SYGVKD. This CDR3 region has 13 residues. CDR3 sequence: CATVGWGDTEAFF. Here the CDR3 DNA reads TGTGCCACAGTGGGTTGGGGGGATACTGAAGCTTTCTTT.

The chain carries TRBV7-2 and TRBJ1-6; D not resolved. This CDR3 has 16 residues. The V and J ends lost 3 bases and 10 bases respectively, with 19 bases between them. CDR1 and CDR2 (germline): SGHTA, FQGNSA. CDR3 loop: CASSFSFSPGRSPLHF. CDR3 coding DNA: TGTGCCAGCAGCTTCAGCTTCTCTCCAGGCCGATCACCCCTCCACTTT.

The V and J genes are TRBV7-9 and TRBJ2-7; 10 bases fit TRBD2. Germline-derived CDR1 and CDR2 are SEHNR and FQNEAQ (reference sequence). This CDR3 is built from 14 residues. Losses at the gene ends were 5 bases for V and 4 bases for J; bases not matched to a gene: 5. This CDR3 reads CASSKSSGSYEQYF. The CDR3 bases are TGTGCCAGCAGCAAATCTAGCGGGAGTTACGAGCAGTACTTC.

The chain couples TRBV6-5 to TRBJ2-2; D remains unclear. The CDR3 totals 12 residues. The V gene's germline CDR1 is MNHEY and CDR2 SVGAGI. V lost 8 bases and J 6 bases, leaving 10 bases between the germline ends. Here the CDR3 reads CASGLQSGELFF. The CDR3 bases are TGTGCCAGCGGTTTACAGTCCGGGGAGCTGTTTTTT.

CDR3 region: CASSLDRGDNEQFF. The CDR3 DNA sequence: TGTGCCAGCTCGCTGGACAGGGGTGACAATGAGCAGTTCTTC. This sequence joins TRBV18 and TRBJ2-1; TRBD1 agrees at 9 bases. The germline CDR1 and CDR2 sequences are KGHSH and LQKENI. V shed 6 bases, J shed 5 bases, and the junction held 5 bases outside the gene matches. This CDR3 has 14 amino acids.

In this sample, this clone turned up once. The chain joins TRBV18 to TRBJ1-5; D is undetermined. CDR1 and CDR2 (germline): KGHSH, LQKENI. The V gene lost 3 bases and the J gene lost 3 bases, with 9 bases spanning the gap. The CDR3 sequence is 14 residues long. This CDR3 reads CASSPAQYNQPQHF. DNA for the CDR3: TGTGCCAGCTCACCCGCCCAGTACAATCAGCCCCAGCATTTT.

The chain uses TRBV29-1 and TRBJ2-3; 8 positions agree with TRBD1. Germline CDR1 reads SQVTM; CDR2 reads ANQGSEA. The CDR3 covers 14 residues. V was pared by 5 bases and J by 8 bases, with 12 bases of the junction left unmatched. CDR3 in amino acids: CSVTGTGGSPTQYF. CDR3 DNA: TGCAGCGTTACCGGGACAGGTGGTTCCCCTACGCAGTATTTT.

V usage is TRBV5-1 and J usage is TRBJ1-4; no definite D call. V was pared by 0 bases and J by 4 bases, with 7 bases between. Germline CDR1 SGHRS, CDR2 YFSETQ. This CDR3 is 14 amino acids long. The CDR3 reads CASSLVGFNEKLFF. The CDR3 region has the DNA TGCGCCAGCAGCTTGGTCGGGTTTAATGAAAAACTGTTTTTT.

This rearrangement joins TRBV19 to TRBJ2-1; D may match TRBD1 or TRBD2 (5 bases each). The CDR3 covers 16 residues. CDR1 is LNHDA and CDR2 is SQIVND in the germline V gene (reference sequence). The V gene lost 3 bases and the J gene lost 1 base, with 13 bases spanning the gap. The CDR3 nucleotides are TGTGCCAGTAGTATTGGCCGAGGGGAGTCCTACAATGAGCAGTTCTTC. Amino acids: CASSIGRGESYNEQFF.

This sequence joins TRBV30 and TRBJ1-5; D unclear. Germline assignment: CDR1 GTSNPN and CDR2 SVGIG (reference sequence). The CDR3 extends over 15 amino acids. Trimming left V 3 bases short and J 4 bases short, with 16 bases between. CDR3 in DNA: TGTGCCTGGAGCCAATCGGCCGGGGAGAATCAGCCCCAGCATTTT. Its translation: CAWSQSAGENQPQHF.

The V call is TRBV2, the J call TRBJ2-3; D may be TRBD2 (6 bases). With 9 bases removed from V and 2 bases from J, the gap between germline ends came to 12 bases. The CDR3 has 13 residues. The V gene's germline CDR1 is SNHLY and CDR2 FYNNEI. Here the CDR3 DNA reads TGTGCCAGAGGGGTAGCGGACACAGATACGCAGTATTTT. This encodes CARGVADTDTQYF.

This chain joins TRBV4-2 and TRBJ1-2; no clear D gene. Germline lookup yields CDR1 LGHNA and CDR2 YNFKEQ. This CDR3 contains 14 residues. Trimming pared 4 bases from V and 4 bases from J, leaving 13 bases between. The CDR3 spells CASSPPTDPYGYTF. The DNA of the CDR3 is TGTGCCAGCAGCCCCCCGACGGATCCCTATGGCTACACCTTC.

The rearrangement joins TRBV9 to TRBJ1-4; D not certain. The CDR3 is made up of 16 amino acids. V shed 0 bases and J shed 8 bases, with 17 bases lying between them. Germline V gives CDR1 SGDLS, CDR2 YYNGEE. CDR3 coding DNA: TGTGCCAGCAGCGTAGGGACCGAGGATATAGGCGAAAAACTGTTTTTT. This encodes CASSVGTEDIGEKLFF.

The chain recombines TRBV7-8 with TRBJ2-7; the D gene could be TRBD1 or TRBD2 (6 bases each). The V gene's germline CDR1 is SGHVS and CDR2 FQNEAQ. The CDR3 has 15 residues. The V end lost 1 base, the J end lost 2 bases, and 12 bases lay between the germline ends. The CDR3 region has the DNA TGTGCCAGCAGCTTAGTGAGGGGGGCTACCTACGAGCAGTACTTC. Translation: CASSLVRGATYEQYF.

The rearrangement uses TRBV5-3 and TRBJ1-1; 7 bases align to TRBD1. TRBV5-3 is annotated as an ORF whose role is uncertain. V lost 0 bases and J lost 5; bases outside the gene matches: 13. This CDR3 has 17 amino acids. The CDR3 here is CARSLEGQADVGTEAFF. The CDR3 nucleotides read TGTGCCAGAAGCTTGGAAGGACAGGCCGACGTGGGGACTGAAGCTTTCTTT.

The chain uses TRBV5-1 and TRBJ2-7; D is perhaps TRBD1 (6 bases). The CDR3 length is 14 residues. The germline V and J ends were trimmed by 0 bases and 1 base, with 8 bases remaining between them. Germline CDR1 is SGHRS and CDR2 is YFSETQ. CDR3 in amino acids: CASSLGDTSYEQYF. In nucleotides, the CDR3 is TGCGCCAGCAGCTTGGGGGACACGTCCTACGAGCAGTACTTC.

V usage is TRBV28 and J usage is TRBJ1-1, with 12 positions matching TRBD1. In germline, CDR1 is MDHEN, CDR2 SYDVKM. V lost 7 bases to trimming and J lost 7 bases; unmatched junction nucleotides: 7. The CDR3 extends over 14 amino acids. The CDR3 region has the DNA TGTGCCAGCAATAGGGACAGGGGGCAGGTTGAAGCTTTCTTT. It translates to CASNRDRGQVEAFF.

The rearrangement links TRBV27 to TRBJ1-5; TRBD1 aligns across 9 bases. Germline V lookup: CDR1 MNHEY, CDR2 SMNVEV (reference sequence). CDR3 size: 14 residues. J lost 6 bases, V lost 5 bases, and 5 bases had no gene match. The CDR3, as DNA: TGTGCCAGCAGTCTCCGGGACAGGGTTCAGCCCCAGCATTTT. Its translation: CASSLRDRVQPQHF.

The rearrangement links TRBV29-1 to TRBJ2-2; 12 bases line up with TRBD2. V dropped 7 bases and J dropped 7; count of bases not matched to a gene: 7. The germline gives CDR1 SQVTM, CDR2 ANQGSEA. The CDR3 totals 14 residues. The CDR3 DNA reads TGCAGCGGGAGACTAGCGGGAGCCCGCGGGGAGCTGTTTTTT. Protein: CSGRLAGARGELFF.

This clone was detected only once. The V gene is TRBV5-6, the J gene TRBJ1-1; 9 positions match TRBD1. V dropped 3 bases and J dropped 9; count of bases not matched to a gene: 3. Per germline, CDR1 SGHDT and CDR2 YYEEEE. The CDR3 is made up of 12 amino acids. Here the CDR3 reads CASSSYRGQAFF. For the CDR3, the DNA is TGTGCCAGCAGCTCATACAGGGGGCAAGCTTTCTTT.

V gene TRBV28 combines with J gene TRBJ2-7, with 8 bases matching TRBD1. This CDR3 is 13 amino acids long. Germline V gene sequence: CDR1 MDHEN, CDR2 SYDVKM. The ends lost 6 bases at V and 3 bases at J; junction bases unmatched: 4. DNA of the CDR3: TGTGCCAGCAGAGAACAGGGGGGCTACGAGCAGTACTTC. Protein: CASREQGGYEQYF.

The chain has TRBV28 and TRBJ1-2; D perhaps matches TRBD1 (6 bases). Looked up from germline, CDR1 is MDHEN and CDR2 is SYDVKM. The V and J ends lost 5 bases and 13 bases respectively, with 17 bases between them. The CDR3 contains 12 residues. CDR3 loop: CASSPPAGDCTF. Written as DNA, the CDR3 is TGTGCCAGCAGTCCTCCGGCAGGGGACTGCACCTTC.

This chain joins TRBV6-5 and TRBJ2-3; TRBD2 matches at 10 bases. CDR1 and CDR2 from the germline V gene are MNHEY and SVGAGI. With V trimmed by 0 bases and J by 0 bases, 0 bases remained unmatched. The CDR3 spans 16 residues. The CDR3 reads CASSYSTSGSTDTQYF. The CDR3 region has the DNA TGTGCCAGCAGTTACTCGACTAGCGGGAGCACAGATACGCAGTATTTT.

The J gene is TRBJ2-2, the V gene TRBV9; the D is unclear. There are 13 residues in the CDR3. V gave up 3 bases and J gave up 2 bases, with 5 bases separating them. Germline lookup yields CDR1 SGDLS and CDR2 YYNGEE. The CDR3 coding sequence is TGTGCCAGCAGCGGGGGTAACACCGGGGAGCTGTTTTTT. Translated, it gives CASSGGNTGELFF.

CDR3 region: CSVGMTSGRGETQYF. Written as DNA, the CDR3 is TGCAGCGTTGGTATGACTAGCGGGAGGGGAGAGACCCAGTACTTC. The chain is built from TRBV29-1 and TRBJ2-5, with TRBD2 matching over 14 bases. Germline trimming cut 4 bases from V and 4 bases from J; bases unmatched to any gene: 5. The germline gives CDR1 SQVTM, CDR2 ANQGSEA. The CDR3 consists of 15 residues.

This rearrangement joins TRBV5-1 to TRBJ2-1; 10 bases line up with TRBD2. CDR1 is SGHRS, CDR2 YFSETQ, per germline. The CDR3 runs to 17 residues. With V trimmed by 2 bases and J by 4 bases, 9 bases remained unmatched. CDR3 sequence (DNA): TGCGCCAGCAGCTTAGGCCTACTAGCGGGGATATACAATGAGCAGTTCTTC. It yields the protein CASSLGLLAGIYNEQFF.

In nucleotides, the CDR3 is TGCAGCGTTTCCCCGGACAGATTCGACGAGCAGTACTTC. Translated: CSVSPDRFDEQYF. The chain has TRBV29-1 and TRBJ2-7; a weak D match, TRBD1 (6 bases). The CDR3 is made up of 13 amino acids. The germline V gene has CDR1 SQVTM and CDR2 ANQGSEA. The V end was cut by 5 bases, the J end by 5 bases, with 16 bases between.